This passage covers 27 T cell receptor beta chains from one sample sequenced in a study of CD8+ T cells in alopecia areata. The treatment here: oral pan-JAK inhibitor, 5-10 mg twice daily. RNA was isolated and reverse transcribed to cDNA, the sequencing template. The data were produced by immunoSEQ multiplex PCR, yet TCRdb's version contains in-frame clones alone and is incomplete. The sample lists about 120,000 clones, about half seen once, with roughly 0.5% in the top ten. The specimen comprised CD4+ T cells sorted from blood, sampled at week 4, from a patient treated with tofacitinib. The receptors were sampled from a human donor with alopecia areata.

The genes are TRBV6-5 and TRBJ2-3; maybe TRBD2 (5 bases). V lost 6 bases, J lost 5 bases, and 18 bases lay in between. This CDR3 has 15 residues. CDR1 is MNHEY, CDR2 SVGAGI, per germline. This CDR3 reads CASSALHRAGDTQYF. DNA for the CDR3: TGTGCCAGCAGCGCCCTTCACCGGGCGGGAGATACGCAGTATTTT.

This clone has only a few counts. This rearrangement joins TRBV11-2 to TRBJ2-4; possible D gene TRBD1, 5 bases. Germline V CDR1 and CDR2: SGHAT, FQNNGV. This CDR3 is 14 amino acids long. Trimming pared 3 bases from V and 5 bases from J, leaving 11 bases between. The CDR3 nucleotides are TGTGCCAGCAGCTTTCCTGCAGGGCAAAACATTCAGTACTTC. It specifies CASSFPAGQNIQYF.

On this clone: At one boundary the junction diverges from the germline segment, which might be a read error. Other DNA sequences of this sample code for an identical CDR3. The chain employs TRBV29-1 and TRBJ1-1; D perhaps matches TRBD1 (5 bases). Germline CDR1 and CDR2: SQVTM and ANQGSEA. This CDR3 comprises 13 residues. The CDR3 DNA sequence: TGCAGCGTTGTGCGACAGATGAACACTGAAGCCTTCTTT. Protein product: CSVVRQMNTEAFF. Full variable domain (outside the CDR3, taken from reference TRBV29-1 and TRBJ1-1): SAVISQKPSRDICQRGTSLTIQCQVDSQVTMMFWYRQQPGQSLTLIATANQGSEATYESGFVIDKFPISRPNLTFSTLTVSNMSPEDSSIYLCSVVRQMNTEAFFGQGTRLTVV.

V gene TRBV7-8 combines with J gene TRBJ2-1; D tentatively fits TRBD1 or TRBD2 (5 bases each). V was trimmed by 4 bases and J by 2 bases, leaving 9 bases between them. The CDR3 extends over 14 amino acids. From germline, CDR1 is SGHVS and CDR2 FQNEAQ. CDR3 region: CASSWSGPYNEQFF. The CDR3 bases are TGTGCCAGCAGCTGGTCGGGACCCTACAATGAGCAGTTCTTC.

CDR3 loop: CASSDNPGPQEKLFF. The DNA of the CDR3 is TGTGCCAGCAGCGACAATCCGGGACCACAGGAAAAACTGTTTTTT. The chain combines TRBV5-4 with TRBJ1-4; D possibly corresponds to TRBD1 (5 bases). V was pared by 4 bases and J by 8 bases, with 18 bases between. The CDR3 consists of 15 residues. Germline V gene lookup returns CDR1 SGHNT and CDR2 YYREEE (reference sequence).

The CDR3 DNA sequence: TGTGCCTGGAGTGTAGGTCTAGCCGCAGAGACCCAGTACTTC. The encoded protein is CAWSVGLAAETQYF. The rearrangement uses TRBV30 and TRBJ2-5, with D perhaps matching TRBD2 (5 bases). The CDR3 extends over 14 amino acids. Trimming shortened V by 0 bases and J by 4 bases, and 12 bases separated the two germline ends. Germline assignment: CDR1 GTSNPN and CDR2 SVGIG (reference sequence).

The CDR3 bases are TGTGCCAGCAGCTTGGACCTAGCGGGATCAGAGACCCAGTACTTC. This encodes CASSLDLAGSETQYF. The chain carries TRBV5-8 and TRBJ2-5, with 9 bases fitting TRBD2. Germline values: CDR1 SGHTS, CDR2 YDEGEE. Trimming at V came to 0 bases and at J to 4 bases, leaving 4 bases not matched to a gene. CDR3 size: 15 residues.

The V call is TRBV29-1, the J call TRBJ1-1, with 8 bases aligning to TRBD1. This CDR3 has 13 amino acids. The V gene end was trimmed by 3 bases and the J gene end by 4 bases; junction bases not matched to a gene: 4. Germline CDR1 reads SQVTM; CDR2 reads ANQGSEA. Here the CDR3 reads CSVDGQGRTEAFF. CDR3 DNA sequence: TGCAGCGTTGATGGACAGGGACGCACTGAAGCTTTCTTT.

The gene calls are TRBV9 and TRBJ2-1, with TRBD1 as a possible D gene (6 bases). With 0 bases removed from V and 4 bases from J, the gap between germline ends came to 17 bases. The germline gives CDR1 SGDLS, CDR2 YYNGEE. This CDR3 contains 17 residues. CDR3 loop: CASSVEQGLFGYNEQFF. CDR3 sequence (DNA): TGTGCCAGCAGCGTAGAACAGGGTCTCTTTGGGTACAATGAGCAGTTCTTC. Supplemented by reference TRBV9 and TRBJ2-1, the full variable domain reads DSGVTQTPKHLITATGQRVTLRCSPRSGDLSVYWYQQSLDQGLQFLIQYYNGEERAKGNILERFSAQQFPDLHSELNLSSLELGDSALYFCASSVEQGLFGYNEQFFGPGTRLTVL.

This clone was detected only once. The chain employs TRBV12-5 and TRBJ2-5; D call uncertain. The CDR3 is 14 amino acids. Germline assignment: CDR1 LGHNT and CDR2 FRNRAP. The V gene lost 3 bases and the J gene lost 5 bases, with 13 bases spanning the gap. CDR3 in amino acids: CASGFRSGVETQYF. CDR3 bases: TGTGCTAGTGGTTTTCGGTCTGGGGTGGAGACCCAGTACTTC.

This clone has just a few counts. The chain uses TRBV4-1 and TRBJ2-4; D may be TRBD2 (5 bases). There are 17 residues in the CDR3. The V gene's germline CDR1 is MGHRA and CDR2 YSYEKL. Trimming shortened V by 4 bases and J by 0 bases, and 16 bases separated the two germline ends. The CDR3 spells CASSLLTGSIAKNIQYF. CDR3 bases: TGCGCCAGCAGCCTCCTTACGGGAAGCATAGCCAAAAACATTCAGTACTTC.

In this sample, this clone turned up many times. The chain uses TRBV7-9 and TRBJ1-2; D gene ambiguous. Germline V gene sequence: CDR1 SEHNR, CDR2 FQNEAQ (reference sequence). The CDR3 is made up of 12 amino acids. V gave up 6 bases and J gave up 5 bases, with 10 bases separating them. The CDR3 region is CASSQETYGYTF. The DNA of the CDR3 is TGTGCCAGCAGTCAGGAGACGTATGGCTACACCTTC.

The chain is built from TRBV14 and TRBJ2-7; D gene ambiguous. V lost 3 bases and J lost 11, with 14 bases in between. CDR1 and CDR2 (germline): SGHDN, FVKESK. The CDR3 runs to 12 residues. This CDR3 is CASSHVPKQEYF. The CDR3 nucleotides read TGTGCCAGCAGCCATGTCCCCAAGCAAGAGTACTTC.

The rearrangement joins TRBV7-9 to TRBJ1-1; no definite D call. The CDR3 spans 13 residues. The V end was cut by 1 base, the J end by 0 bases, with 3 bases between. Germline CDR1 and CDR2: SEHNR and FQNEAQ (reference sequence). Here the CDR3 DNA reads TGTGCCAGCAGCTTAGGCATGAACACTGAAGCTTTCTTT. The encoded protein is CASSLGMNTEAFF.

The chain recombines TRBV5-6 with TRBJ1-5, with a possible D match to TRBD1 (5 bases). In germline, CDR1 is SGHDT, CDR2 YYEEEE. V was clipped by 4 bases and J by 7 bases, with 15 bases between them. This CDR3 has 14 amino acids. CDR3 amino acids: CASSHSLGVQPQHF. CDR3 nucleotides: TGTGCCAGCAGCCATTCCTTGGGGGTCCAGCCCCAGCATTTT.

This clone was observed a handful of times. V gene TRBV2 combines with J gene TRBJ2-1, with D uncertain. V shed 4 bases and J shed 8 bases, with 12 bases lying between them. CDR1 and CDR2 (germline): SNHLY, FYNNEI. There are 13 residues in the CDR3. The CDR3 DNA reads as TGTGCCAGCAGTGTCTGGGGTATGGATGAGCAGTTCTTC. It specifies CASSVWGMDEQFF.

This chain joins TRBV11-2 and TRBJ1-6; D remains ambiguous. The CDR3 contains 14 residues. Germline assignment: CDR1 SGHAT and CDR2 FQNNGV. V dropped 2 bases and J dropped 7 bases, with 9 bases sitting between them. In DNA form, the CDR3 reads TGTGCCAGCAGCTTACGTCAGAGAAATTCACCCCTCCACTTT. As protein: CASSLRQRNSPLHF. The variable domain in full, completed from reference TRBV11-2 and TRBJ1-6, reads EAGVAQSPRYKIIEKRQSVAFWCNPISGHATLYWYQQILGQGPKLLIQFQNNGVVDDSQLPKDRFSAERLKGVDSTLKIQPAKLEDSAVYLCASSLRQRNSPLHFGNGTRLTVT.

The V and J genes are TRBV6-5 and TRBJ1-5; possibly TRBD1 for D (5 bases). Germline CDR1 and CDR2: MNHEY and SVGAGI. This CDR3 has 15 residues. V shed 5 bases and J shed 2 bases, with 13 bases lying between them. The CDR3 DNA follows: TGTGCCAGCAGTAACTACCTACAGGGCAATCAGCCCCAGCATTTT. This gives the protein CASSNYLQGNQPQHF.

The V and J genes are TRBV7-9 and TRBJ2-3; maybe TRBD1 (5 bases). Per the germline V gene, CDR1 is SEHNR and CDR2 is FQNEAQ (reference sequence). Trimming left V 4 bases short and J 2 bases short, with 10 bases between. CDR3 length: 14 amino acids. The CDR3 DNA reads as TGTGCCAGCAGCTGGCGACAGAACACAGATACGCAGTATTTT. This encodes CASSWRQNTDTQYF.

The J gene is TRBJ1-2, the V gene TRBV30; 8 nucleotides line up with TRBD1. Germline values: CDR1 GTSNPN, CDR2 SVGIG (reference sequence). The CDR3 is made up of 14 amino acids. With 1 base clipped from V and 7 bases from J, the junction kept 8 bases outside the gene matches. CDR3 sequence: CAWSDDRGTSGYTF. In DNA form, the CDR3 reads TGTGCCTGGAGTGATGACAGGGGTACAAGTGGCTACACCTTC.

This clone came up a few times. At one of its ends the junction is not consistent with the germline gene, which may arise from a read error. This rearrangement joins TRBV7-9 to TRBJ2-4; D is unresolved. This CDR3 has 13 amino acids. In germline, CDR1 is SEHNR, CDR2 FQNEAQ (reference sequence). The CDR3 nucleotides are TGTGCCAGCAGCTTAGGTGGACGGTACCTTATGCACTTC. Protein: CASSLGGRYLMHF.

The J gene is TRBJ2-5, the V gene TRBV7-2; 10 positions agree with TRBD2. CDR1 is SGHTA and CDR2 is FQGNSA in the germline V gene. Losses at the gene ends were 1 base for V and 4 bases for J; bases not matched to a gene: 3. The CDR3 spans 15 residues. CDR3 DNA: TGTGCCAGCAGCTTAGGGCTAGCGGGAGCAGAGACCCAGTACTTC. Its protein is CASSLGLAGAETQYF.

The J gene is TRBJ2-5, the V gene TRBV6-1, with 9 bases aligning to TRBD1. The CDR3 covers 13 residues. The V segment lost 7 bases and the J segment 3 bases; nucleotides outside the gene matches: 3. Germline CDR1 and CDR2: MNHNS and SASEGT. CDR3 sequence: CASTRDREETQYF. CDR3 nucleotides: TGTGCCAGCACCCGGGACAGGGAAGAGACCCAGTACTTC.

The V and J genes are TRBV6-5 and TRBJ2-7; TRBD1 matches at 12 bases. Germline assignment: CDR1 MNHEY and CDR2 SVGAGI. The trim removed 6 bases at V and 6 bases at J, leaving 6 bases unmatched. This CDR3 is built from 14 residues. CDR3 in amino acids: CASRWDRGLGEQYF. CDR3 DNA sequence: TGTGCCAGCAGGTGGGACAGGGGGCTCGGCGAGCAGTACTTC.

J is TRBJ1-3 and V is TRBV6-5; weak D call: TRBD1 (5 bases). Trimming left V 5 bases short and J 7 bases short, with 9 bases between. In germline, CDR1 is MNHEY, CDR2 SVGAGI. This CDR3 region has 12 residues. CDR3 residues: CASSPTGNTIYF. The CDR3 DNA is TGTGCCAGCAGTCCCACAGGCAACACCATATATTTT.

The chain carries TRBV7-3 and TRBJ1-1; D call uncertain. The CDR3 totals 14 residues. The V end lost 4 bases, the J end lost 6 bases, and 15 bases lay between the germline ends. Germline lookup yields CDR1 SGHTA and CDR2 FQGTGA. The CDR3 nucleotides read TGTGCCAGCAGCTCCCGACTGGAAGGCGCTGAAGCTTTCTTT. It specifies CASSSRLEGAEAFF.

This clone has a handful of counts. The chain combines TRBV29-1 with TRBJ2-2, with no clear D. This CDR3 comprises 13 residues. Trimming left V 5 bases short and J 4 bases short, with 11 bases between. In germline, CDR1 is SQVTM, CDR2 ANQGSEA. As DNA, the CDR3 is TGCAGCGTTCAGCTGGGAAGCACCGGGGAGCTGTTTTTT. Translation: CSVQLGSTGELFF.